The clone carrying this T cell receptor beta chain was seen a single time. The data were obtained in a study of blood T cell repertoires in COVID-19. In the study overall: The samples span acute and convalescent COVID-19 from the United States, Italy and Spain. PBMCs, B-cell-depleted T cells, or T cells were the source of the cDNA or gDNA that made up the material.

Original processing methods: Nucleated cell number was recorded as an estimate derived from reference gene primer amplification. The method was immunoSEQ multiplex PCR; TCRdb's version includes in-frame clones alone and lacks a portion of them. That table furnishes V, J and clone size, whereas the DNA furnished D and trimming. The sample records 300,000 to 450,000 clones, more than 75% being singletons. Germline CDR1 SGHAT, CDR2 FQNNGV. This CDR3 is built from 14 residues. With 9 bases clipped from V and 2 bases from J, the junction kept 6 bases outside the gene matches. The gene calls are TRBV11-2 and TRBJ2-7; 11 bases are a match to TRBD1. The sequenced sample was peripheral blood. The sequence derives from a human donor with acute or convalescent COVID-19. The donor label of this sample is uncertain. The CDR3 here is CARTPGQGAYEQYF. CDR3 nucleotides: TGTGCCAGAACACCGGGACAGGGGGCCTACGAGCAGTACTTC.